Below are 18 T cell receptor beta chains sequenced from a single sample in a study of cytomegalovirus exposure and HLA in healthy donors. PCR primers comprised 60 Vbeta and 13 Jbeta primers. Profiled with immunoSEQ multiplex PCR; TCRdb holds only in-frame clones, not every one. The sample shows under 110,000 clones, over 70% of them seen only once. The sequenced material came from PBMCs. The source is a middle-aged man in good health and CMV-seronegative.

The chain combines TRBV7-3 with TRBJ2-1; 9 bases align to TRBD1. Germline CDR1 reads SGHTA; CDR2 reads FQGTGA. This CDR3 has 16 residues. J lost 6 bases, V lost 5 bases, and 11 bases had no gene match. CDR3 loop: CASSPTGGGRSNEQFF. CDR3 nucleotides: TGTGCCAGCAGCCCAACAGGGGGCGGTAGAAGCAATGAGCAGTTCTTC.

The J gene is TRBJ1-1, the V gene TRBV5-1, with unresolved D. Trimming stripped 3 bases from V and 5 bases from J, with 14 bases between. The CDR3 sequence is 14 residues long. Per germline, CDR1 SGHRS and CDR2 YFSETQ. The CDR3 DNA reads TGCGCCAGCAGCTCGTACGGGAGCGAAACTGAAGCTTTCTTT. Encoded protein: CASSSYGSETEAFF.

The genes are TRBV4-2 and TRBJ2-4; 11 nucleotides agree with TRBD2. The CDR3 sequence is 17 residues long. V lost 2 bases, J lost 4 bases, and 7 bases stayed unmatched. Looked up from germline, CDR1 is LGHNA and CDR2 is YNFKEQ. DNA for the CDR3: TGTGCCAGCAGCCAACCGGGACTAGCGGAGATTAAAAACATTCAGTACTTC. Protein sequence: CASSQPGLAEIKNIQYF.

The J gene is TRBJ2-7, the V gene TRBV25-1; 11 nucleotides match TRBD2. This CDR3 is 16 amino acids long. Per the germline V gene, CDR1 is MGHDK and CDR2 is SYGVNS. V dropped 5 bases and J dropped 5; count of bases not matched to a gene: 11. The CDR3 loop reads CASSPSSLAGAHEQYF. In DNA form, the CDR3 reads TGTGCCAGCAGTCCCTCTTCACTAGCGGGAGCCCACGAGCAGTACTTC.

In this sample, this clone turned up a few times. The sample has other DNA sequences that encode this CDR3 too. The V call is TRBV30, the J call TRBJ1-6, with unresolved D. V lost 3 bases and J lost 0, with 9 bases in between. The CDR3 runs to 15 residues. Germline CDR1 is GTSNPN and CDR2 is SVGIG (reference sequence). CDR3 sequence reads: CAWSPRSSYNSPLHF. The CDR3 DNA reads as TGTGCCTGGAGCCCACGGAGCTCCTATAATTCACCCCTCCACTTT.

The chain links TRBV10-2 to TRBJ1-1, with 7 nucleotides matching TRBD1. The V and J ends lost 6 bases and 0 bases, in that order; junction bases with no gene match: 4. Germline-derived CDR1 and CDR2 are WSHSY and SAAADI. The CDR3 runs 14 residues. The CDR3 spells CASRQTGVNTEAFF. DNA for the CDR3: TGCGCCAGCAGACAAACAGGGGTGAACACTGAAGCTTTCTTT.

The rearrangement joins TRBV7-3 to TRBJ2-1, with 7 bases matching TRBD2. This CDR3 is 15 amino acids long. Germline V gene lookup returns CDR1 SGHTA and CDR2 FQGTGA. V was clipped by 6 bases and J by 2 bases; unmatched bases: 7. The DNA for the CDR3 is TGTGCCAGCAGAACCGAGCGGGGACCCTACAATGAGCAGTTCTTC. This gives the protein CASRTERGPYNEQFF.

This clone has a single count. Written as DNA, the CDR3 is TGTGCCAGCAACAGGGGGGAGGGCAATGAGCAGTTCTTC. Its protein is CASNRGEGNEQFF. V is TRBV7-9 and J is TRBJ2-1, with D perhaps matching TRBD1 (8 bases). The V end was cut by 7 bases, the J end by 6 bases, with 13 bases between. The germline V gene has CDR1 SEHNR and CDR2 FQNEAQ (reference sequence). The CDR3 runs to 13 residues. Combining the CDR3 with reference TRBV7-9 and TRBJ2-1 gives the whole variable domain DTGVSQNPRHKITKRGQNVTFRCDPISEHNRLYWYRQTLGQGPEFLTYFQNEAQLEKSRLLSDRFSAERPKGSFSTLEIQRTEQGDSAMYLCASNRGEGNEQFFGPGTRLTVL.

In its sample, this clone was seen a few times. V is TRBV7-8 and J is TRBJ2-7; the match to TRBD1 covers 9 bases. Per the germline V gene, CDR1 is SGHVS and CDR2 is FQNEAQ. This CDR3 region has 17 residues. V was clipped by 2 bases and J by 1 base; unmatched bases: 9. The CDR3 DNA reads TGTGCCAGCAGCTTAAGGGCACAGGGGGCTGGATCCTACGAGCAGTACTTC. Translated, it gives CASSLRAQGAGSYEQYF.

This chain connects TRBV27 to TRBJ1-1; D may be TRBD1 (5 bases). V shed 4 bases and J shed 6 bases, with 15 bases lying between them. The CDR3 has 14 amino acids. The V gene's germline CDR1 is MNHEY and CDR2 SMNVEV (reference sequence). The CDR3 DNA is TGTGCCAGCAGTTCCCTCCGGTCGGGGGCTGAAGCTTTCTTT. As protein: CASSSLRSGAEAFF.

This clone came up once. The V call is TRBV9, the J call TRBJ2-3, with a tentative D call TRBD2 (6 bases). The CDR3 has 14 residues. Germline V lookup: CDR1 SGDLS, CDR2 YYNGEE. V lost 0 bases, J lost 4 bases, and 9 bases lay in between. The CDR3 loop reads CASSVAEGADTQYF. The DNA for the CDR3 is TGTGCCAGCAGCGTAGCGGAGGGAGCAGATACGCAGTATTTT.

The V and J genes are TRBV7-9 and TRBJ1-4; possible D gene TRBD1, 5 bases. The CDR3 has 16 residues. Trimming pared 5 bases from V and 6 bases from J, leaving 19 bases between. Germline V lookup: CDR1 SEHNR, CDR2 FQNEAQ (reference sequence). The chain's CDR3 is CASSPRGSGPDEKLFF. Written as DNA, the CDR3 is TGTGCCAGCAGCCCCCGAGGTTCAGGGCCAGATGAAAAACTGTTTTTT.

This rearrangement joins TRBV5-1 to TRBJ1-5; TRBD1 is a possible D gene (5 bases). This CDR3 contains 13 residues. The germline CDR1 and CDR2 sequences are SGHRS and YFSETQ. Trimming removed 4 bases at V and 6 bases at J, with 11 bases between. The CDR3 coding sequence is TGCGCCAGCAGCCAGGGTGGTAGTCAGCCCCAGCATTTT. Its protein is CASSQGGSQPQHF.

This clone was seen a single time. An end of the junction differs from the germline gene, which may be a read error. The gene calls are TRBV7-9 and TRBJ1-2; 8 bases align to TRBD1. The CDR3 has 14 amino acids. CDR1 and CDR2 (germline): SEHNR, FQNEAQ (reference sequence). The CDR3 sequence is CSSSFTGGFDGYTF. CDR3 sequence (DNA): TGTTCCAGCAGCTTTACAGGGGGTTTCGATGGCTACACCTTC. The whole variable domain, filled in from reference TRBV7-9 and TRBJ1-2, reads DTGVSQNPRHKITKRGQNVTFRCDPISEHNRLYWYRQTLGQGPEFLTYFQNEAQLEKSRLLSDRFSAERPKGSFSTLEIQRTEQGDSAMYLCSSSFTGGFDGYTFGSGTRLTVV.

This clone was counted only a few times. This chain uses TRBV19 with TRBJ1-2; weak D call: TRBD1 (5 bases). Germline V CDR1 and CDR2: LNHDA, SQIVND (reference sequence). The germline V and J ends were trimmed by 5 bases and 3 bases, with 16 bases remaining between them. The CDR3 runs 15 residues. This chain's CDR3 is CASSPALDIYYGYTF. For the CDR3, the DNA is TGTGCCAGTAGTCCGGCCTTGGACATCTACTATGGCTACACCTTC.

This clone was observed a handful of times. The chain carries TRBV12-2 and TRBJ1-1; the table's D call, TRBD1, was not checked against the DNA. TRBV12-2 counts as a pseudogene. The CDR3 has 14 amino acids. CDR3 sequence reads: CASRSYRETAEAFF. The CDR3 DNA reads TGTGCAAGTCGCTCTTACAGGGAGACTGCTGAAGCTTTCTTT.

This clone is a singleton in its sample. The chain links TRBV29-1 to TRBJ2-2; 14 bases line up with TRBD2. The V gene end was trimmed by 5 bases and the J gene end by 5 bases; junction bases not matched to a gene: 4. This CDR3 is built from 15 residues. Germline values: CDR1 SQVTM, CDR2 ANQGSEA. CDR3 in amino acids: CSVSGLAGVTGELFF. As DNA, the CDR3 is TGCAGCGTTTCGGGACTAGCGGGAGTTACCGGGGAGCTGTTTTTT.

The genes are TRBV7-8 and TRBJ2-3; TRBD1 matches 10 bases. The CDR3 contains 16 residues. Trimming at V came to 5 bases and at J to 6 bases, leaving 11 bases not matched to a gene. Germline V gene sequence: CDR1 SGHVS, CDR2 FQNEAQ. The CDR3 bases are TGTGCCAGCAGCCATCCGGGACAGGGGATTCGGGATACGCAGTATTTT. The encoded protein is CASSHPGQGIRDTQYF.